These T cell receptor beta chains were read from a single sample in a study of technical replicates of blood from a handful of donors. This table comes from immunoSEQ multiplex PCR, and its TCRdb copy is limited to in-frame clones, with some not included. The table has around 60,000 clones, about 91% seen once. The sample comprised PBMCs. These TCRs come from a human donor in good health. Some clones in this sample may be carry-over from other donors' samples. CDR3s include the opening cysteine and the closing phenylalanine or tryptophan. Fields, in order: CDR3 length, J gene, V gene, D gene, clone size, CDR3 protein, CDR3 DNA. A D gene is named only where the DNA matches it firmly. Clone size is shown for a subset of rows, as once, few, many or a class of expanded clone.

>16|TRBJ1-4|TRBV4-3|-|once
CASSQDLTVLNEKLFF
TGCGCCAGCAGCCAAGATCTTACAGTTTTAAATGAAAAACTGTTTTTT
>13|TRBJ2-3|TRBV2|-|-
CASSGGTTDTQYF
TGTGCCAGCAGTGGCGGAACCACAGATACGCAGTATTTT
>13|TRBJ1-3|TRBV7-9|-|-
CASSLRSGNTIYF
TGTGCCAGCAGCTTGCGGTCTGGAAACACCATATATTTT
>17|TRBJ1-1|TRBV19|-|-
CASTRSGGIRTNTEAFF
TGTGCCAGTACCCGCTCCGGGGGAATACGAACGAACACTGAAGCTTTCTTT
>15|TRBJ2-1|TRBV6-8|TRBD1|-
CASSHRDREVSEQFF
TGTGCCAGCAGTCACCGGGACAGGGAAGTGTCTGAGCAGTTCTTC
>15|TRBJ1-5|TRBV6-1|-|-
CASNGQGSGNQPQHF
TGTGCCAGCAACGGTCAGGGCTCGGGCAATCAGCCCCAGCATTTT
>14|TRBJ2-3|TRBV5-1|-|once
CASSLGPSTDTQYF
TGCGCCAGCAGCTTGGGTCCGAGCACAGATACGCAGTATTTT
>15|TRBJ2-7|TRBV11-2|-|-
CASSLGQRASYEQYF
TGTGCCAGCAGCTTAGGACAGCGGGCCTCCTACGAGCAGTACTTC
>14|TRBJ2-3|TRBV7-8|-|-
CASSLVPTGDTQYF
TGTGCCAGCAGCTTAGTTCCAACAGGAGATACGCAGTATTTT
>13|TRBJ1-2|TRBV27|-|-
CASSLQGPYGYTF
TGTGCCAGCAGTTTACAGGGCCCCTATGGCTACACCTTC
>13|TRBJ1-1|TRBV7-6|-|-
CASSFRERTEAFF
TGTGCCAGCAGCTTCCGGGAGAGGACTGAAGCTTTCTTT
>14|TRBJ2-7|TRBV5-5|-|-
CASSTEGVSYEQYF
TGTGCCAGCAGTACCGAGGGGGTCTCCTACGAGCAGTACTTC
>17|TRBJ2-7|TRBV5-4|TRBD2|-
CASSLGLAGGSSYEQYF
TGTGCCAGCAGCTTGGGACTAGCGGGAGGGAGCTCCTACGAGCAGTACTTC
>15|TRBJ1-2|TRBV9|-|-
CASSVLEGPGGGYTF
TGTGCCAGCAGCGTATTGGAAGGACCCGGAGGCGGCTACACCTTC
>16|TRBJ2-1|TRBV5-1|TRBD1|-
CASSLGGQGGGYEQFF
TGCGCCAGCAGCTTGGGCGGACAGGGTGGTGGATATGAGCAGTTCTTC
>17|TRBJ1-2|TRBV4-1|TRBD1|-
CASSQTGTGQRNYGYTF
TGCGCCAGCAGCCAAACCGGGACAGGCCAACGTAACTATGGCTACACCTTC
>14|TRBJ2-7|TRBV7-2|TRBD2|-
CASSPSGSVYEQYF
TGTGCCAGCAGCCCAAGCGGGAGTGTGTACGAGCAGTACTTC
>13|TRBJ2-7|TRBV6-1|TRBD1|-
CASSAGQSYEQYF
TGTGCCAGCAGTGCGGGACAGTCCTACGAGCAGTACTTC
>13|TRBJ1-2|TRBV27|-|-
CASSLSRNYGYTF
TGTGCCAGCAGTTTATCGAGAAACTATGGCTACACCTTC
>11|TRBJ2-7|TRBV27|TRBD1|-
CASRGTGGPYF
TGTGCCAGCAGAGGGACAGGGGGTCCGTACTTC
>15|TRBJ1-1|TRBV10-3|TRBD1|-
CAISETGQGFTEAFF
TGTGCCATCAGTGAAACCGGACAGGGGTTCACTGAAGCTTTCTTT
>16|TRBJ1-4|TRBV7-9|TRBD1|-
CASSVTGFATNEKLFF
TGTGCCAGCAGCGTGACAGGGTTTGCAACTAATGAAAAACTGTTTTTT
>13|TRBJ1-2|TRBV29-1|-|-
CSVEDSQGHGYTF
TGCAGCGTTGAAGATTCCCAGGGTCACGGCTACACCTTC
>18|TRBJ2-7|TRBV11-2|TRBD1|-
CASSPTRGRQGGAYEQYF
TGTGCCAGCAGCCCCACGCGGGGGAGACAGGGGGGGGCCTACGAGCAGTACTTC
>12|TRBJ2-7|TRBV7-9|TRBD1|once
CASSTGGHEQYF
TGTGCCAGCAGTACAGGGGGCCACGAGCAGTACTTC
>15|TRBJ2-1|TRBV2|TRBD2|-
CASSGSSGRADEQFF
TGTGCCAGCAGTGGGTCTAGCGGGAGGGCCGATGAGCAGTTCTTC
>14|TRBJ1-2|TRBV30|-|-
CAWSLYQGNYGYTF
TGTGCCTGGAGCCTGTATCAGGGGAACTATGGCTACACCTTC
>18|TRBJ2-5|TRBV5-1|TRBD2|-
CASSAERGSGRIQETQYF
TGCGCCAGCAGCGCGGAGAGGGGAAGCGGGAGAATCCAAGAGACCCAGTACTTC
>12|TRBJ1-1|TRBV6-6|TRBD1|-
CASRQGYTEAFF
TGTGCCAGCAGACAGGGGTACACTGAAGCTTTCTTT
>15|TRBJ1-2|TRBV4-3|-|-
CASSQRTGTNYGYTF
TGCGCCAGCAGCCAAAGGACTGGGACTAACTATGGCTACACCTTC
>16|TRBJ2-1|TRBV15|TRBD2|-
CATSSFLAGGSNEQFF
TGTGCCACCAGCAGTTTTCTAGCGGGAGGTAGCAATGAGCAGTTCTTC
>14|TRBJ1-2|TRBV10-3|-|-
CAISQGPELYGYTF
TGTGCCATCAGCCAGGGCCCTGAACTTTATGGCTACACCTTC
>15|TRBJ1-4|TRBV7-9|-|once
CASSPRDGQNEKLFF
TGTGCCAGCAGCCCCCGGGACGGACAGAATGAAAAACTGTTTTTT
>14|TRBJ2-7|TRBV7-9|-|few
CASSPRLLTYEQYF
TGTGCCAGCAGCCCGCGACTCCTTACCTACGAGCAGTACTTC
>15|TRBJ2-5|TRBV15|TRBD2|-
CATSNSAGGGETQYF
TGTGCCACCAGCAATTCAGCGGGAGGCGGAGAGACCCAGTACTTC
>13|TRBJ1-2|TRBV2|-|-
CASRLVGARGYTF
TGTGCCAGTAGACTTGTGGGGGCACGTGGCTACACCTTC
>14|TRBJ1-2|TRBV7-8|-|-
CASSLAAEGVGYTF
TGTGCCAGCAGCTTAGCGGCCGAAGGGGTCGGCTACACCTTC
>17|TRBJ1-3|TRBV19|-|-
CASSHTQSGSSGNTIYF
TGTGCCAGTAGTCATACGCAATCCGGGAGCTCTGGAAACACCATATATTTT
>13|TRBJ1-2|TRBV5-1|-|-
CASSLGRPYGYTF
TGCGCCAGCAGCTTGGGCAGGCCCTATGGCTACACCTTC
>15|TRBJ1-5|TRBV2|-|-
CASKGSGVPNQPQHF
TGTGCCAGCAAGGGGTCAGGGGTCCCCAATCAGCCCCAGCATTTT
>12|TRBJ2-7|TRBV30|-|-
CAWSPVRHEQYF
TGTGCCTGGAGCCCGGTTCGTCACGAGCAGTACTTC
>11|TRBJ1-6|TRBV9|-|-
CASSPLRTLHF
TGTGCCAGCAGCCCTCTGAGAACCCTCCACTTT
>15|TRBJ1-1|TRBV5-1|-|-
CASSLTTSSNTEAFF
TGCGCCAGCAGCTTGACGACAAGTTCGAACACTGAAGCTTTCTTT
>15|TRBJ2-3|TRBV5-1|-|-
CASSLADRSTDTQYF
TGCGCCAGCAGCTTGGCCGACAGAAGCACAGATACGCAGTATTTT
>16|TRBJ2-1|TRBV7-9|-|-
CASSALLSGSYNEQFF
TGTGCCAGCAGCGCTTTGTTGTCGGGATCGTACAATGAGCAGTTCTTC
>19|TRBJ1-1|TRBV5-1|TRBD1|-
CASSLTLYDGQGVNTEAFF
TGCGCCAGCAGCTTGACACTTTACGATGGACAGGGAGTGAACACTGAAGCTTTCTTT
>14|TRBJ2-7|TRBV7-3|-|-
CASSQQGGSGEQYF
TGTGCCAGCAGCCAACAGGGAGGGAGTGGGGAGCAGTACTTC
>15|TRBJ2-3|TRBV27|TRBD2|-
CASSLSGSGTDTQYF
TGTGCCAGCAGTTTAAGCGGGAGTGGGACGGATACGCAGTATTTT
>15|TRBJ1-3|TRBV13|TRBD1|-
CASSPRGFSGNTIYF
TGTGCCAGCAGCCCCAGGGGGTTCTCTGGAAACACCATATATTTT
>13|TRBJ1-1|TRBV30|-|-
CAWSVRGNTEAFF
TGTGCCTGGAGTGTTCGAGGGAACACTGAAGCTTTCTTT
>13|TRBJ2-5|TRBV29-1|-|-
CSVTRDTQETQYF
TGCAGCGTGACCCGGGACACTCAAGAGACCCAGTACTTC